A single T cell receptor (beta chain) is shown here with its context. Its antigen is unknown. Germline CDR1 and CDR2: DFQATT and SNEGSKA (reference sequence). The CDR3 is 16 residues long. The V gene end was trimmed by 3 bases and the J gene end by 4 bases; junction bases not matched to a gene: 13. TCRdb recomputed calls from the reads with MiXCR, one row per CDR3 protein. The sample yields around 740,000 distinct CDR3 sequences, less than 40% seen once. This sample is drawn from a study of T cell repertoires in cytomegalovirus infection. General study findings and limits: Based on cumulative public TCR beta family frequency, carriers of CMV plus the relevant HLA were identified.

Sequencing was performed on PBMCs. This clonotype was obtained from a human donor in good health (CMV status not recorded). Some clones in this sample may be carry-over from other donors' samples. The V and J genes are TRBV20-1 and TRBJ2-7, with 9 bases fitting TRBD2. The CDR3 here is CSASGSAGGRVYEQYF. The CDR3 DNA is TGCAGTGCTAGTGGTAGTGCTGGCGGGAGGGTTTACGAGCAGTACTTC.